The T cell receptor (beta chain) under discussion was sequenced for a study of blood T cell repertoires in COVID-19. Overall study context: COVID-19 samples, acute and convalescent, were from the United States, Italy and Spain.

Original analysis: Quantification of nucleated cells was approximated via reference gene primer amplification. Sequencing used immunoSEQ multiplex PCR; TCRdb keeps in-frame clones, though not all of them. The V and J calls and clone size come from that table; D and trimming were worked out from the DNA. The table shows about 200,000 clones, with more than 75% occurring only once. This CDR3 is 17 amino acids long. The germline gives CDR1 LGHDT, CDR2 YNNKEL (reference sequence). V shed 3 bases and J shed 7 bases, with 24 bases lying between them. The rearrangement joins TRBV3-1 (or the pseudogene TRBV3-2) to TRBJ2-5; tentatively, D is TRBD2 (5 bases). The source is a human donor in a cohort sampled during active COVID-19. Material for sequencing was peripheral blood. The CDR3 is CASSHLDLRQLGGTQYF. Here the CDR3 DNA reads TGTGCCAGCAGCCATCTGGACTTAAGGCAGCTTGGAGGGACCCAGTACTTC.